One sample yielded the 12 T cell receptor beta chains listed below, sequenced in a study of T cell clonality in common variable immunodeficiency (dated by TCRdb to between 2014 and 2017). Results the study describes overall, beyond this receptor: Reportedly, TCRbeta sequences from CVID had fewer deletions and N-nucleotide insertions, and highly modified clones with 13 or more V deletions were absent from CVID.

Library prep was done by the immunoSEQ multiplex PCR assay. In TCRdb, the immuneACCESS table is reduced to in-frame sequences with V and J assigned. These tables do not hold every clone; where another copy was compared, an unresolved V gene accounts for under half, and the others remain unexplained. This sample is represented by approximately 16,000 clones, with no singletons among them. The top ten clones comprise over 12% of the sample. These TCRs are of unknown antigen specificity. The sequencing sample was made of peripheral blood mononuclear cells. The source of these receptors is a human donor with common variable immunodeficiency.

The CDR3 loop reads CASSLAGGAETQYF. The CDR3 bases that were read are TGTGCCAGCAGCTTGGCGGGGGGAGCAGAGACC. The chain carries TRBV7-9 and TRBJ2-5; TRBD2 matches 8 bases. The read ends 3 residues early relative to the CDR3; the germline J gene fills the gap. With V trimmed by 3 bases and J by 4 bases, 4 bases remained unmatched. The CDR3 runs to 14 residues. Germline-derived CDR1 and CDR2 are SEHNR and FQNEAQ (reference sequence).

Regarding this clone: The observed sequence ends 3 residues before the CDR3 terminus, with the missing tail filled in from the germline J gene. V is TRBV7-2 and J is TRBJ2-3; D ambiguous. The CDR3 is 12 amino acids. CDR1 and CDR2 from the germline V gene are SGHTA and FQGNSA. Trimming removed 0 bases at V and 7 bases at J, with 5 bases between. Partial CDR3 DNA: TGTGCCAGCAGCTTAGCGCGGAATACG. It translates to CASSLARNT. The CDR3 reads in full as CASSLARNTQYF. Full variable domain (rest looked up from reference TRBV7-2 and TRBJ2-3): GAGVSQSPSNKVTEKGKDVELRCDPISGHTALYWYRQSLGQGLEFLIYFQGNSAPDKSGLPSDRFSAERTGGSVSTLTIQRTQQEDSAVYLCASSLARNTQYFGPGTRLTVL.

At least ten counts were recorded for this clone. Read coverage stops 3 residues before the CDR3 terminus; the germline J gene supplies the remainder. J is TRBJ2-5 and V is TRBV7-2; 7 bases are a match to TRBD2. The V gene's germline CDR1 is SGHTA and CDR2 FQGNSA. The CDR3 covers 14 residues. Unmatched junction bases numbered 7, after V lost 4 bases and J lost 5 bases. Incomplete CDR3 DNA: TGTGCCAGCAGCTCGGGGGGAACTCGGGAGACC. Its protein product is CASSSGGTRET. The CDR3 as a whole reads CASSSGGTRETQYF.

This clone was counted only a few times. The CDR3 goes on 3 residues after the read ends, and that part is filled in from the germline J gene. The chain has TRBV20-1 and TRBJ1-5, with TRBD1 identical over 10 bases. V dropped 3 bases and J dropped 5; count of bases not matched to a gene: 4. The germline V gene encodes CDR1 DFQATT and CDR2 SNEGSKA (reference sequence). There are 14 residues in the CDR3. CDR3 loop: CSASRTGGYQPQHF. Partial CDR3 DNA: TGCAGTGCTAGCCGGACAGGGGGTTATCAGCCC.

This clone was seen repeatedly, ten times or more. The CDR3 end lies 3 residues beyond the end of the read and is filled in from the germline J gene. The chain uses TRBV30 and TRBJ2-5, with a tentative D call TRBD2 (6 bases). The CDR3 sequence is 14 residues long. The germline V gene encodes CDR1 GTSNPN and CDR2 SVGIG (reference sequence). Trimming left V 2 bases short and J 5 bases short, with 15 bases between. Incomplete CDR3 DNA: TGTGCCTGGAGTCCGCGGACTACCCTGGAGACC. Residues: CAWSPRTTLET. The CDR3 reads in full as CAWSPRTTLETQYF.

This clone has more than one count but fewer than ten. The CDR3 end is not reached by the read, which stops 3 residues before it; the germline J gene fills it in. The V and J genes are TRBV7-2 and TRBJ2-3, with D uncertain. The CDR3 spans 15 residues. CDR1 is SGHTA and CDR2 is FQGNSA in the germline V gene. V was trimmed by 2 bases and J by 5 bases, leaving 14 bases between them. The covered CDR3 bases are TGTGCCAGCAGCTTAACGAGTGGTCTCGGAGATACG. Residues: CASSLTSGLGDT. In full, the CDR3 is CASSLTSGLGDTQYF.

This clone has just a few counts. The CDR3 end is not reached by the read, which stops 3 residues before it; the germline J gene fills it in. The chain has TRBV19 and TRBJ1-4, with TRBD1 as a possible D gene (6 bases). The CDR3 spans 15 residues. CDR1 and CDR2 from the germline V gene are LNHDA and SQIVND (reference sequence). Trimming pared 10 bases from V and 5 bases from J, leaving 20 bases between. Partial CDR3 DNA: TGTGCCACCGAGGGGAGTAGGACAGCGAATGAAAAA. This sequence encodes CATEGSRTANEK. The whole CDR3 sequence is CATEGSRTANEKLFF.

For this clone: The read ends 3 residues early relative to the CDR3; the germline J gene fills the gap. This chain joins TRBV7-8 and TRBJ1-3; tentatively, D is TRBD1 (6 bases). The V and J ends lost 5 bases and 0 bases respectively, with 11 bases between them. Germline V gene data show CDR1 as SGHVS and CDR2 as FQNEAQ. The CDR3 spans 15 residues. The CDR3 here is CASSGPRGSGNTIYF. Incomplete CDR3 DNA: TGTGCCAGCAGCGGACCCAGGGGCTCTGGAAACACC.

The sequenced part of the CDR3 DNA is TGTGCCAGCAGCACGGGAGGCGGGGGACAAGAGACC. Protein sequence: CASSTGGGGQET. The entire CDR3 sequence reads CASSTGGGGQETQYF. The chain couples TRBV7-9 to TRBJ2-5; 7 nucleotides align to TRBD2. The CDR3 goes on 3 residues after the read ends, and that part is filled in from the germline J gene. This CDR3 contains 15 residues. With 5 bases clipped from V and 2 bases from J, the junction kept 8 bases outside the gene matches. Germline V gene sequence: CDR1 SEHNR, CDR2 FQNEAQ (reference sequence).

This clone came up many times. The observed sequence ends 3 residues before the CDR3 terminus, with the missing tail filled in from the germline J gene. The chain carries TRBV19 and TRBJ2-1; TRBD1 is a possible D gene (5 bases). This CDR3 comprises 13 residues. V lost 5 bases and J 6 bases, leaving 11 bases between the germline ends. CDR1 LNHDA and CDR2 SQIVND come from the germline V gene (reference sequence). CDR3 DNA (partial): TGTGCCAGTAGTTTCAGGGTTGGCAATGAG. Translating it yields CASSFRVGNE. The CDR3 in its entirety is CASSFRVGNEQFF.

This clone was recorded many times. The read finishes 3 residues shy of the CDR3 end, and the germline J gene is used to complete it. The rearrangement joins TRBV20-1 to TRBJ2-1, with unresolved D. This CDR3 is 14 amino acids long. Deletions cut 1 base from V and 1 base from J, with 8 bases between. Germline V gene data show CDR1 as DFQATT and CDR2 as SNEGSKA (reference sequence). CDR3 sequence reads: CSARAQISYNEQFF. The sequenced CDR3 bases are TGCAGTGCTAGAGCCCAGATATCCTACAATGAG.

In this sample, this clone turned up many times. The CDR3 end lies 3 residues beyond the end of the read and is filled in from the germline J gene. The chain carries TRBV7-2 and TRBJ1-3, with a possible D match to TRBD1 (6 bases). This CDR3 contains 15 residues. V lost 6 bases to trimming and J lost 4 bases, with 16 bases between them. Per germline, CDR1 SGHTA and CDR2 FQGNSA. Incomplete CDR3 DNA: TGTGCCAGCAGTCCAGATCCGGGACAAGGAAACACC. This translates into CASSPDPGQGNT. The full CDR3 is CASSPDPGQGNTIYF.